One and the same sample provided the 17 T cell receptor beta chains below, sequenced in a study of early T cells in non-severe SARS-CoV-2 infection. One entry per CDR3 protein results from TCRdb running MiXCR on the 5' RACE reads. This table has 50,000 to 65,000 distinct CDR3 sequences, around 13% appearing once. The material sequenced was whole blood. These receptors all come from an adult who was a healthcare worker with PCR-confirmed SARS-CoV-2 infection or an uninfected control (not recorded which).

V gene TRBV12-3 or TRBV12-4 combines with J gene TRBJ1-1, with D possibly being TRBD1 (5 bases). This CDR3 has 14 amino acids. Trimming removed 6 bases at V and 5 bases at J, with 16 bases between. Here the CDR3 reads CASSFQRGGTEAFF. CDR3 nucleotide sequence: TGTGCCAGCAGCTTCCAAAGGGGCGGAACTGAAGCTTTCTTT.

This clonotype was found a few times. The CDR3 spells CASSPDRVNTGELFF. The CDR3 coding sequence is TGTGCCAGCAGTCCCGATAGGGTGAACACCGGGGAGCTGTTTTTT. The chain recombines TRBV12-3 or TRBV12-4 with TRBJ2-2; no firm D call. V was clipped by 5 bases and J by 1 base, with 11 bases between them. The CDR3 has 15 amino acids.

This clonotype was detected a few times. This rearrangement joins TRBV7-6 to TRBJ1-1; 7 nucleotides line up with TRBD1. Germline V lookup: CDR1 SGHVS, CDR2 FNYEAQ. V shed 1 base and J 6 bases; nucleotides not matched to a gene: 8. The CDR3 sequence is 15 residues long. CDR3 DNA: TGTGCCAGCAGCTTAGGACAGGGTTTCATACCTGAAGCTTTCTTT. This encodes CASSLGQGFIPEAFF.

This sequence joins TRBV18 and TRBJ2-4; 10 bases agree with TRBD1. Germline values: CDR1 KGHSH, CDR2 LQKENI. V lost 2 bases, J lost 3 bases, and 7 bases stayed unmatched. The CDR3 has 17 amino acids. This CDR3 is CASSPKAGTGDKNIQYF. The CDR3 DNA reads as TGTGCCAGCTCACCAAAAGCCGGGACAGGGGACAAAAACATTCAGTACTTC.

This clonotype occurred a few times. This chain uses TRBV11-2 with TRBJ2-7; 9 nucleotides line up with TRBD1. CDR1 is SGHAT, CDR2 FQNNGV, per germline. The CDR3 spans 16 residues. With 4 bases clipped from V and 4 bases from J, the junction kept 11 bases outside the gene matches. CDR3 sequence reads: CASSSTIQGAGYEQYF. Here the CDR3 DNA reads TGTGCCAGCAGCTCGACGATACAGGGGGCTGGGTACGAGCAGTACTTC.

The chain employs TRBV15 and TRBJ1-2; D gene uncertain. V lost 5 bases to trimming and J lost 8 bases, with 18 bases between them. In germline, CDR1 is LNHNV, CDR2 YYDKDF (reference sequence). The CDR3 has 14 residues. The CDR3 reads CATSHVNGRRGYTF. In nucleotides, the CDR3 is TGTGCCACCAGCCACGTTAACGGGAGAAGAGGCTACACCTTC. Using reference TRBV15 and TRBJ1-2 for the parts outside the CDR3, the full variable domain is DAMVIQNPRYQVTQFGKPVTLSCSQTLNHNVMYWYQQKSSQAPKLLFHYYDKDFNNEADTPDNFQSRRPNTSFCFLDIRSPGLGDTAMYLCATSHVNGRRGYTFGSGTRLTVV.

V usage is TRBV5-1 and J usage is TRBJ2-7; D is perhaps TRBD1 (6 bases). Germline V gives CDR1 SGHRS, CDR2 YFSETQ. Trimming shortened V by 3 bases and J by 3 bases, and 10 bases separated the two germline ends. The CDR3 runs to 13 residues. The CDR3, as DNA: TGCGCCAGCAGCTCCCTGGACAGCTACGAGCAGTACTTC. This translates into CASSSLDSYEQYF.

The sample holds a few counts of this clonotype. This chain connects TRBV6-2 or TRBV6-3 to TRBJ1-1; maybe TRBD1 (6 bases). CDR3 length: 13 residues. V was shortened by 7 bases and J by 9 bases, with 18 bases between the two germline ends. The germline V gene encodes CDR1 MNHEY and CDR2 SVGEGT. CDR3 nucleotides: TGTGCCAGCAACACAGGGCCCTTCGGCAAAGCTTTCTTT. Residues: CASNTGPFGKAFF.

This clonotype was observed a few times. The chain employs TRBV2 and TRBJ1-5; no firm D call. V dropped 2 bases and J dropped 2 bases, with 13 bases sitting between them. Per germline, CDR1 SNHLY and CDR2 FYNNEI. The CDR3 length is 16 residues. CDR3 in DNA: TGTGCCAGCAGTGAATGGCAGAACCCCGGCAATCAGCCCCAGCATTTT. Encoded protein: CASSEWQNPGNQPQHF.

The rearrangement uses TRBV7-8 and TRBJ2-1, with 8 positions matching TRBD2. This CDR3 has 15 residues. J lost 6 bases, V lost 4 bases, and 8 bases had no gene match. In germline, CDR1 is SGHVS, CDR2 FQNEAQ. The CDR3 DNA is TGTGCCAGCAGCTCCGGACTAGCAGGAGGCAATGAGCAGTTCTTC. The encoded protein is CASSSGLAGGNEQFF.

This clonotype was picked up many times. The chain employs TRBV3-1 and TRBJ2-4; 8 positions match TRBD1. The CDR3 is made up of 19 amino acids. Trimming at V came to 2 bases and at J to 0 bases, leaving 12 bases not matched to a gene. CDR1 is LGHDT, CDR2 YNNKEL, per germline (reference sequence). Here the CDR3 reads CASSQYVAGGFLAKNIQYF. As DNA, the CDR3 is TGTGCCAGCAGCCAATACGTGGCAGGGGGCTTTCTAGCCAAAAACATTCAGTACTTC. The whole variable domain, filled in from reference TRBV3-1 and TRBJ2-4, reads DTAVSQTPKYLVTQMGNDKSIKCEQNLGHDTMYWYKQDSKKFLKIMFSYNNKELIINETVPNRFSPKSPDKAHLNLHINSLELGDSAVYFCASSQYVAGGFLAKNIQYFGAGTRLSVL.

This clonotype was counted many times. V is TRBV7-8 and J is TRBJ1-6; no clear D. The CDR3 length is 14 residues. The V end lost 3 bases, the J end lost 6 bases, and 9 bases lay between the germline ends. Germline values: CDR1 SGHVS, CDR2 FQNEAQ. The CDR3 reads CASSLREGNSPLHF. The CDR3 DNA sequence: TGTGCCAGCAGCTTGAGAGAGGGTAATTCACCCCTCCACTTT.

This clonotype was counted ten times or more. This chain joins TRBV20-1 and TRBJ2-7, with TRBD1 identical over 8 bases. The CDR3 is made up of 12 amino acids. Germline CDR1 reads DFQATT; CDR2 reads SNEGSKA (reference sequence). V dropped 6 bases and J dropped 6; count of bases not matched to a gene: 7. The CDR3 DNA sequence: TGCAGTGCAAGCGGACAGGGACGCGAGCAGTACTTC. Amino acids: CSASGQGREQYF.

This clonotype was seen a handful of times. The chain joins TRBV6-5 to TRBJ1-1; D not resolved. Germline CDR1 and CDR2: MNHEY and SVGAGI. V lost 0 bases and J 4 bases, leaving 9 bases between the germline ends. CDR3 length: 14 amino acids. CDR3 residues: CASSYSEVGTEAFF. The DNA of the CDR3 is TGTGCCAGCAGTTACTCAGAAGTGGGCACTGAAGCTTTCTTT.

This clonotype showed up just a few times. The rearrangement links TRBV7-9 to TRBJ2-1; no firm D call. Per the germline V gene, CDR1 is SEHNR and CDR2 is FQNEAQ (reference sequence). Trimming removed 1 base at V and 0 bases at J, with 13 bases between. The CDR3 runs 17 residues. Here the CDR3 DNA reads TGTGCCAGCAGCTTAGGGACCAAACCCAGCTCCTACAATGAGCAGTTCTTC. Encoded protein: CASSLGTKPSSYNEQFF.

This clonotype has only a few counts. The chain uses TRBV16 and TRBJ2-1, with 11 bases aligning to TRBD2. The germline V gene has CDR1 KGHSY and CDR2 FQNENV. The CDR3 has 16 amino acids. With 0 bases clipped from V and 6 bases from J, the junction kept 4 bases outside the gene matches. This chain's CDR3 is CASSQSLAGGVNEQFF. The CDR3 nucleotides read TGTGCCAGCAGCCAATCCCTAGCGGGGGGAGTCAATGAGCAGTTCTTC. Together with reference TRBV16 and TRBJ2-1, the CDR3 gives the full variable domain: GEEVAQTPKHLVRGEGQKAKLYCAPIKGHSYVFWYQQVLKNEFKFLISFQNENVFDETGMPKERFSAKCLPNSPCSLEIQATKLEDSAVYFCASSQSLAGGVNEQFFGPGTRLTVL.

The chain is built from TRBV7-6 and TRBJ2-7; TRBD2 is a possible D gene (5 bases). Trimming left V 4 bases short and J 4 bases short, with 11 bases between. Per germline, CDR1 SGHVS and CDR2 FNYEAQ. There are 13 residues in the CDR3. The CDR3 sequence: CASSSWTGYEQYF. For the CDR3, the DNA is TGTGCCAGCAGCTCCTGGACTGGTTACGAGCAGTACTTC.